This T cell receptor beta chain was sequenced during a study of CXCR4 blockade with PD-1 therapy in pancreatic cancer (dated by TCRdb to the late 2010s). Background for the entire study: The study combined multiplex immunohistochemistry and TCRbeta immunosequencing of resected pancreatic ductal adenocarcinoma with ex vivo slice culture testing PD-1 and CXCR4 blockade. To assess intratumoral heterogeneity, two geographically distinct regions from each of 5 to 7 tumors were TCR-sequenced. Study-wide findings and limitations: A strong correlation was found between amino acid clone frequency and the number of distinct nucleotide rearrangements encoding each amino acid clone, suggesting convergent selection by common tumor antigens. Clonal expansion was observed in tumors, with a mean productive clonality of about 0.15 compared with roughly 0.046 in healthy blood, but no correlation between clonality and survival was found. Because only TCRbeta chains were sequenced, true antigen-specificity overlap among the convergent dominant clones remained unconfirmed, awaiting paired alpha-beta single-cell sequencing.

A remark on this clone: Its antigen is not yet known. No clone much larger than this one lies a single base away; base qualities are absent.

The archived tumor blocks came from patients who had not received neoadjuvant therapy before resection. In the preserved-tissue arm, the study used approximately 32 surgical resection samples taken from more than 20 pancreatic ductal adenocarcinoma patients who had not previously been treated. DNA for the resection arm was extracted from ten 5-micron curls of FFPE tumor lying next to the multiplex immunohistochemistry slide. Using the immunoSEQ Assay at Adaptive Biotechnologies, the researchers immunosequenced TCRbeta CDR3 regions from the extracted DNA. The authors' pipeline ran thus. To measure the absolute abundance of each unique TCRbeta CDR3, the sequences were collapsed and filtered. Clonality was calculated as 1 minus Pielou's evenness, with only productive in-frame rearrangements included in the computation. Regional overlap was evaluated by tracking the top 100 nucleotide rearrangements across paired samples, and paired versus unrelated samples were compared using the Morisita index. The immunoSEQ Rearrangement Details tool was used to assess whether nucleotide rearrangements converged onto identical amino acid sequences. The source is immuneACCESS, and TCRdb retained only in-frame sequences with V and J called. Part of the clones is not carried over; for the studies checked, unresolved V genes explain less than half of this, and the remainder is unexplained. The V and J calls and clone size are taken from that table; D and trimming were inferred from the DNA. For this sample the table gives more than 15,000 clones, of which 72% were detected only once. More than 4.5% of the sample lies in the top ten.

This TCR was sampled from a human donor with pancreatic ductal adenocarcinoma. The material sequenced was tumor tissue.

The DNA is as follows: TGCGCCAGCAACCAGGGTGGAGTTGACTACGAGCAGTACTTC. Its translation is CASNQGGVDYEQYF. The rearrangement combines TRBV5-1 with TRBJ2-7, with TRBD1 tentatively as D gene (5 bases match). V is cut by 6 bases and J by 3 bases, and the space between the germline ends is 16 bases. The germline V gene yields SGHRS for CDR1 and YFSETQ for CDR2. There are 14 amino acids in the CDR3, from cysteine to phenylalanine inclusive. Only the CDR3 DNA stays, 42 bases, in frame from base 1.